This T cell receptor beta chain was observed in a study of beta chain features in type 1 diabetes. This clone has more than one count but fewer than ten. Its antigen is unknown. Reverse transcribing all isolated RNA meant expressed TCRB transcripts were sequenced. An average of about 3.5 million reads was obtained for naive, central memory and regulatory T cell samples. Repertoires were generated with immunoSEQ multiplex PCR, while TCRdb's copy carries only in-frame clones and drops some. The table has 200,000 to 250,000 clones, around a quarter seen once. The CDR3 covers 15 residues. The V segment lost 4 bases and the J segment 7 bases; nucleotides outside the gene matches: 12. Germline CDR1 is MGHRA and CDR2 is YSYEKL. Study-level results: There was a moderate but significant shortening of TCRB CDR3s in all four CD4+ subsets of Type 1 diabetes patients.

V gene TRBV4-1 combines with J gene TRBJ2-5; TRBD1 agrees at 7 bases. This clonotype was obtained from a man aged 25-45 years in good health. Sequenced input: central memory CD4+ T cells from blood. The CDR3 here is CASSPDRERARTQYF. The DNA of the CDR3 is TGCGCCAGCAGCCCCGACAGGGAGAGGGCCCGGACCCAGTACTTC.